This T cell receptor beta chain is from a study of early T cells in non-severe SARS-CoV-2 infection. Study in general: The authors sequenced bulk RNA from unsorted whole blood, leaving chains unpaired.

Using its own MiXCR run on the 5' RACE reads, TCRdb lists one record per CDR3 protein. The table lists about 77,000 distinct CDR3 sequences, roughly 16% of them singletons. The trim removed 3 bases at V and 12 bases at J, leaving 11 bases unmatched. The CDR3 totals 15 residues. Per germline, CDR1 KGHSH and CDR2 LQKENI. Sequenced sample: whole blood. This chain links TRBV18 with TRBJ2-1; 10 nucleotides align to TRBD2. The origin of this receptor is an adult who was a healthcare worker with PCR-confirmed SARS-CoV-2 infection or an uninfected control (not recorded which). CDR3 loop: CASSPSSGSLAPQFF. Written as DNA, the CDR3 is TGTGCCAGCTCACCCTCTAGCGGGAGTTTGGCCCCGCAGTTCTTC.